The 27 T cell receptor beta chains below all came from one sample that was sequenced in a study of blood T cell repertoires in COVID-19 (dated by TCRdb to 2019 to 2021). Receptor libraries were prepared by the immunoSEQ multiplex PCR assay. TCRdb took over this immuneACCESS table, retaining in-frame rearrangements with V and J assigned. Such tables are incomplete; in checked studies, under half of the missing clones stem from an unresolved V gene, and the remainder is unexplained. This sample is represented by over 100,000 clones; 91% of them were singletons. The ten largest clones capture less than 4.5% of the sample. The sequenced sample consisted of peripheral blood. These receptors were taken from a man between 18 and 35 years old with acute or convalescent COVID-19.

The rearrangement links TRBV6-4 to TRBJ2-7; possibly TRBD1 for D (6 bases). The CDR3 loop spans 13 amino acids. The V end was cut by 2 bases, the J end by 6 bases, with 11 bases between. The germline V gene has CDR1 MRHNA and CDR2 SNTAGT. The CDR3 spells CASSDTETGEQYF. In DNA, the CDR3 is TGTGCCAGCAGTGACACGGAGACAGGCGAGCAGTACTTC.

The chain joins TRBV19 to TRBJ2-3; TRBD2 aligns across 9 bases. The junction had 9 bases not matched to a gene; V was cut back by 7 bases and J by 1 base. CDR3 length: 16 residues. CDR1 is LNHDA, CDR2 SQIVND, per germline (reference sequence). CDR3 sequence (DNA): TGTGCCAGTACCCTGTCCCCTAGCGGGGGCACAGATACGCAGTATTTT. It translates to CASTLSPSGGTDTQYF.

This chain links TRBV4-1 with TRBJ1-2, with TRBD1 matching over 7 bases. The trim removed 0 bases at V and 2 bases at J, leaving 6 bases unmatched. The CDR3 is made up of 16 amino acids. CDR1 and CDR2 (germline): MGHRA, YSYEKL. The DNA of the CDR3 is TGCGCCAGCAGCCAAGATATATGGGACAGCAACTATGGCTACACCTTC. It specifies CASSQDIWDSNYGYTF.

The chain has TRBV19 and TRBJ2-1; TRBD2 aligns across 8 bases. The CDR3 length is 16 residues. V lost 8 bases and J lost 0; bases outside the gene matches: 9. From germline, CDR1 is LNHDA and CDR2 SQIVND (reference sequence). CDR3 nucleotides: TGTGCCAGTTCCCGGGGGGGCATCGGCTCCTACAATGAGCAGTTCTTC. Its translation is CASSRGGIGSYNEQFF.

The gene calls are TRBV5-1 and TRBJ2-6; TRBD2 matches 7 bases. The V gene end was trimmed by 9 bases and the J gene end by 2 bases; junction bases not matched to a gene: 11. CDR1 and CDR2 from the germline V gene are SGHRS and YFSETQ. The CDR3 extends over 16 amino acids. The CDR3 DNA follows: TGCGCCACCAGTGGGGGGGGAGAGGCTGGGGCCAACGTCCTGACTTTC. It codes for CATSGGGEAGANVLTF.

CDR3 coding DNA: TGTGCCAGCTCACCGATACAGGAGAACACTGAAGCTTTCTTT. It yields the protein CASSPIQENTEAFF. The V and J genes are TRBV18 and TRBJ1-1; tentative D call: TRBD1 (5 bases). The germline gives CDR1 KGHSH, CDR2 LQKENI. There are 14 residues in the CDR3. V gave up 3 bases and J gave up 1 base, with 9 bases separating them.

This clone was observed a single time. The V and J genes are TRBV19 and TRBJ2-7; D gene unclear. Germline-derived CDR1 and CDR2 are LNHDA and SQIVND (reference sequence). The CDR3 consists of 14 residues. The V end was cut by 1 base, the J end by 2 bases, with 9 bases between. CDR3 nucleotide sequence: TGTGCCAGTAGTATAGTAGCCAGTACCTACGAGCAGTACTTC. Translation: CASSIVASTYEQYF.

V and J are TRBV6-5 and TRBJ1-1; TRBD1 might be the D (5 bases). The CDR3 covers 16 residues. With 2 bases removed from V and 1 base from J, the gap between germline ends came to 14 bases. Germline CDR1 reads MNHEY; CDR2 reads SVGAGI. As DNA, the CDR3 is TGTGCCAGCAGTTACGCTGCGGGGCAGGCGAACACTGAAGCTTTCTTT. This encodes CASSYAAGQANTEAFF.

This clone was detected a few times. This chain links TRBV6-2 or TRBV6-3 with TRBJ1-5, with 12 bases that match TRBD1. V dropped 2 bases and J dropped 7; count of bases not matched to a gene: 9. Germline CDR1 is MNHEY and CDR2 is SVGEGT. The CDR3 covers 17 residues. The CDR3 spells CASSYGLGTGGEQPQHF. The CDR3 nucleotides read TGTGCCAGCAGTTACGGATTAGGGACAGGGGGCGAACAGCCCCAGCATTTT.

The V gene is TRBV7-9, the J gene TRBJ2-7, with 8 bases that match TRBD2. This CDR3 contains 13 residues. The germline V gene has CDR1 SEHNR and CDR2 FQNEAQ (reference sequence). Trimming cost V 3 bases and J 3 bases; bases outside gene matches: 1. CDR3 residues: CASSFTSGYEQYF. For the CDR3, the DNA is TGTGCCAGCAGCTTTACTAGCGGCTACGAGCAGTACTTC.

This clone appeared once. V usage is TRBV6-2 or TRBV6-3 and J usage is TRBJ2-7; maybe TRBD2 (6 bases). Trimming left V 1 base short and J 0 bases short, with 7 bases between. The CDR3 contains 14 residues. CDR1 and CDR2 (germline): MNHEY, SVGEGT. The CDR3 DNA is TGTGCCAGCAGTTACTATAGCGGCTCCTACGAGCAGTACTTC. It yields the protein CASSYYSGSYEQYF.

The chain uses TRBV9 and TRBJ2-1; 7 bases agree with TRBD2. The CDR3 runs to 16 residues. Germline V CDR1 and CDR2: SGDLS, YYNGEE. The J segment lost 0 bases and the V segment lost 3 bases, leaving 6 bases of the junction unmatched. The CDR3 DNA follows: TGTGCCAGCAGCGCTCCTAGCGGCGCCTCCTACAATGAGCAGTTCTTC. Translation: CASSAPSGASYNEQFF.

This clone was detected a few times. The rearrangement joins TRBV5-1 to TRBJ2-1, with 9 bases aligning to TRBD2. This CDR3 has 15 amino acids. Trimming at V came to 4 bases and at J to 9 bases, leaving 11 bases not matched to a gene. Germline V gene data show CDR1 as SGHRS and CDR2 as YFSETQ. The CDR3 reads CASSLTAGGPFEQFF. CDR3 DNA: TGCGCCAGCAGCCTGACAGCGGGGGGTCCCTTTGAGCAGTTCTTC. The variable domain in full, with the rest retrieved from reference TRBV5-1 and TRBJ2-1, is KAGVTQTPRYLIKTRGQQVTLSCSPISGHRSVSWYQQTPGQGLQFLFEYFSETQRNKGNFPGRFSGRQFSNSRSEMNVSTLELGDSALYLCASSLTAGGPFEQFFGPGTRLTVL.

This clone appeared once. The chain is built from TRBV4-2 and TRBJ1-1; possible D gene TRBD1, 5 bases. The CDR3 loop spans 11 amino acids. Germline CDR1 is LGHNA and CDR2 is YNFKEQ. V gave up 3 bases and J gave up 11 bases, with 10 bases separating them. CDR3 protein: CASSHGTWAFF. Here the CDR3 DNA reads TGTGCCAGCAGCCATGGGACTTGGGCTTTCTTT.

The V gene is TRBV14, the J gene TRBJ1-2; 7 bases align to TRBD1. CDR1 is SGHDN and CDR2 is FVKESK in the germline V gene. V gave up 2 bases and J gave up 0 bases; unmatched junction bases: 6. CDR3 length equals 16 residues. CDR3 amino acids: CASSQITGAANYGYTF. The CDR3, as DNA: TGTGCCAGCAGCCAAATAACAGGGGCAGCTAACTATGGCTACACCTTC.

This chain joins TRBV9 and TRBJ1-1; D might be TRBD1 (5 bases). This CDR3 contains 17 residues. V lost 1 base and J lost 1, with 17 bases in between. CDR1 and CDR2 (germline): SGDLS, YYNGEE. The CDR3 DNA is TGTGCCAGCAGCGTAACGACAGACTCACTCTCGAACACTGAAGCTTTCTTT. Its translation is CASSVTTDSLSNTEAFF.

The gene calls are TRBV19 and TRBJ1-1; TRBD1 matches at 7 bases. CDR3 size: 15 residues. Germline CDR1 and CDR2: LNHDA and SQIVND (reference sequence). Trimming removed 3 bases from V and 1 base from J; junction bases left unmatched: 5. DNA of the CDR3: TGTGCCAGTAGTATCATACAGGGGCAGAACACTGAAGCTTTCTTT. This codes for CASSIIQGQNTEAFF.

The J gene is TRBJ1-5, the V gene TRBV21-1; the tabulated D call, TRBD1, remains unverified against the DNA. TRBV21-1 is noted as a pseudogene. The CDR3 covers 16 residues. The CDR3 is CASSKGSSGLGQPQHF. The CDR3 bases are TGTGCCAGCAGCAAAGGATCGTCAGGGTTGGGTCAGCCCCAGCATTTT.

This clone was seen a single time. The chain uses TRBV5-1 and TRBJ1-1; 7 positions agree with TRBD1. In germline, CDR1 is SGHRS, CDR2 YFSETQ. The ends lost 3 bases at V and 1 base at J; junction bases unmatched: 3. The CDR3 totals 14 residues. CDR3 sequence (DNA): TGCGCCAGCAGCTACCGGGACAGGAACACTGAAGCTTTCTTT. Amino acids: CASSYRDRNTEAFF.

The rearrangement joins TRBV14 to TRBJ1-1; possible D gene TRBD1, 5 bases. Germline CDR1 is SGHDN and CDR2 is FVKESK. The CDR3 is 15 residues long. V lost 0 bases and J 5 bases, leaving 13 bases between the germline ends. The CDR3: CASSQEMGGGTEAFF. The CDR3 bases are TGTGCCAGCAGCCAAGAGATGGGCGGGGGAACTGAAGCTTTCTTT.

CDR3 in amino acids: CASSDPLTGYQETQYF. CDR3 nucleotides: TGTGCCAGCAGTGACCCACTGACTGGGTACCAAGAGACCCAGTACTTC. This rearrangement joins TRBV6-1 to TRBJ2-5; D gene ambiguous. The CDR3 is made up of 16 amino acids. V lost 3 bases to trimming and J lost 0 bases, with 14 bases between them. Germline CDR1 and CDR2: MNHNS and SASEGT.

Only one count was recorded for this clone. The J gene is TRBJ2-3, the V gene TRBV13, with D tentatively TRBD1 (5 bases). The germline gives CDR1 PRHDT, CDR2 FYEKMQ (reference sequence). The CDR3 runs to 15 residues. With 6 bases removed from V and 0 bases from J, the gap between germline ends came to 13 bases. DNA of the CDR3: TGTGCCAGCAGGCGGACACTCATAAGCACAGATACGCAGTATTTT. Protein product: CASRRTLISTDTQYF.

V usage is TRBV14 and J usage is TRBJ2-7; 10 positions match TRBD2. The germline CDR1 and CDR2 sequences are SGHDN and FVKESK. V shed 4 bases and J 4 bases; nucleotides not matched to a gene: 10. The CDR3 length is 16 residues. In nucleotides, the CDR3 is TGTGCCAGCAGCCCATTCTCTAGCGGGAGAAGTTACGAGCAGTACTTC. Translated: CASSPFSSGRSYEQYF.

The chain links TRBV6-5 to TRBJ1-1; 9 bases fit TRBD1. J gave up 3 bases and V 2 bases, and 7 bases lay outside the gene matches. Germline V gene data show CDR1 as MNHEY and CDR2 as SVGAGI. This CDR3 is 16 amino acids long. CDR3 protein: CASSYATGTGHTEAFF. The CDR3 nucleotides are TGTGCCAGCAGTTACGCGACCGGGACAGGGCACACTGAAGCTTTCTTT.

This clone has ten or more counts. CDR3 sequence: CASSQIDSRGRSSGNTIYF. CDR3 DNA: TGCGCCAGCAGTCAAATCGACTCAAGGGGGCGAAGCTCTGGAAACACCATATATTTT. J is TRBJ1-3 and V is TRBV4-1; the match to TRBD1 covers 7 bases. In germline, CDR1 is MGHRA, CDR2 YSYEKL. The CDR3 contains 19 residues. Trimming at V came to 6 bases and at J to 0 bases, leaving 17 bases not matched to a gene.

V usage is TRBV5-1 and J usage is TRBJ1-1; D unclear. Germline loops: CDR1 SGHRS, CDR2 YFSETQ. The V end lost 0 bases, the J end lost 0 bases, and 9 bases lay between the germline ends. The CDR3 loop spans 15 amino acids. The CDR3 protein is CASSLEVRMNTEAFF. CDR3 nucleotide sequence: TGCGCCAGCAGCTTGGAGGTCAGGATGAACACTGAAGCTTTCTTT.

The CDR3 DNA sequence: TGTGCCAGCAGTAAGACTGGGTACAATGAGCAGTTCTTC. Translated: CASSKTGYNEQFF. V is TRBV2 and J is TRBJ2-1, with no clear D. Germline CDR1 SNHLY, CDR2 FYNNEI. The CDR3 is made up of 13 amino acids. Trimming took off 5 bases at V and 4 bases at J, with 9 bases between the two ends.